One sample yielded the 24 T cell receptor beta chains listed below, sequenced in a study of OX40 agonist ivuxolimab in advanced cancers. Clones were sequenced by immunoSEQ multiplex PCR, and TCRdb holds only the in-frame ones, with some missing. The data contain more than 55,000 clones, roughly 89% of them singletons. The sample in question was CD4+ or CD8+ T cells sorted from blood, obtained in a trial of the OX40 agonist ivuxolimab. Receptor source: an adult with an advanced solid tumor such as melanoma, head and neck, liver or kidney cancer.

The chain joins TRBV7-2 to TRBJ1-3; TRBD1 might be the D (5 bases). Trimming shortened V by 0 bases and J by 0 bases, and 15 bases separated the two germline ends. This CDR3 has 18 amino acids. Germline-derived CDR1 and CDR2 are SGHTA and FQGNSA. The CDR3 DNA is TGTGCCAGCAGCTTAGCCCCACAGGCCCTAATCTCTGGAAACACCATATATTTT. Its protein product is CASSLAPQALISGNTIYF.

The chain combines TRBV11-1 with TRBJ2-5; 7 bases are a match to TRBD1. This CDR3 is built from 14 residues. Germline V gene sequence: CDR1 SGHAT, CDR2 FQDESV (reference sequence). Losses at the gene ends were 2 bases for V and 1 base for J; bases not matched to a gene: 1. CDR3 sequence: CASSLSGGQETQYF. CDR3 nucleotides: TGTGCCAGCAGCTTATCAGGGGGCCAAGAGACCCAGTACTTC.

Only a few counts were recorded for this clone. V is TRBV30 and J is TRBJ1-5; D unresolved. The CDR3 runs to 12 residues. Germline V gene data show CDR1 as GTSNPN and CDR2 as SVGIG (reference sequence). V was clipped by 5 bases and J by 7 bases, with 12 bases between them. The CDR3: CAWETDGQPQHF. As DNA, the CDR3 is TGTGCCTGGGAGACGGACGGACAGCCCCAGCATTTT.

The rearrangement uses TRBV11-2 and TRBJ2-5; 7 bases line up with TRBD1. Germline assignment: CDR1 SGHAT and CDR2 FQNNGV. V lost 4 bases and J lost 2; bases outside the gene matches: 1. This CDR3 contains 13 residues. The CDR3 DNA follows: TGTGCCAGCAGCTCGGACAGGCAAGAGACCCAGTACTTC. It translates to CASSSDRQETQYF.

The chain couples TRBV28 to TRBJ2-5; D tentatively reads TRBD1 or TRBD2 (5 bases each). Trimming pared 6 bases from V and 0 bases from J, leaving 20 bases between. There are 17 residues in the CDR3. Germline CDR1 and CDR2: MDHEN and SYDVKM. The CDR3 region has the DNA TGTGCCAGCAGGGGAAGGGATGGGGGAACGTACCAAGAGACCCAGTACTTC. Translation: CASRGRDGGTYQETQYF.

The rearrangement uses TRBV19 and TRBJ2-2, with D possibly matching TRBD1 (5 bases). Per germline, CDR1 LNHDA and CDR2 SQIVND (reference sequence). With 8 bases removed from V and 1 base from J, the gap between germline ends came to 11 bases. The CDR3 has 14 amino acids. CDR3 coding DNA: TGTGCCAGTCGCAGGGATCTGAACACCGGGGAGCTGTTTTTT. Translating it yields CASRRDLNTGELFF.

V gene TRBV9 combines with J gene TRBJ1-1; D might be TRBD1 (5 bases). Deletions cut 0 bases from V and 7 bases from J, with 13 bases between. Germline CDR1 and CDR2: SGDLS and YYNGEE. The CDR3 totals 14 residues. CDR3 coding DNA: TGTGCCAGCAGCGTAGTATCACAGGCAAGTGAAGCTTTCTTT. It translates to CASSVVSQASEAFF.

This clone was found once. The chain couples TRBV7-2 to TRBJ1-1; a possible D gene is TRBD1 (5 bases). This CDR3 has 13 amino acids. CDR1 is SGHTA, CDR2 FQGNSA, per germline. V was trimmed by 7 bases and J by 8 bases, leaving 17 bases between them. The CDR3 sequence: CASTRDRGAEAFF. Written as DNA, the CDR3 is TGTGCCAGCACCAGGGACCGAGGAGCCGAAGCTTTCTTT. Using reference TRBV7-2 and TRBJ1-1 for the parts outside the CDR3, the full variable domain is GAGVSQSPSNKVTEKGKDVELRCDPISGHTALYWYRQSLGQGLEFLIYFQGNSAPDKSGLPSDRFSAERTGGSVSTLTIQRTQQEDSAVYLCASTRDRGAEAFFGQGTRLTVV.

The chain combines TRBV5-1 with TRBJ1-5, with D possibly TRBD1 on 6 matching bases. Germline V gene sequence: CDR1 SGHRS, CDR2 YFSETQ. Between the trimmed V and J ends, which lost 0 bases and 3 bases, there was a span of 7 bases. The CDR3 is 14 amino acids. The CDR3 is CASSLGTVNQPQHF. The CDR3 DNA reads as TGCGCCAGCAGCTTGGGGACAGTCAATCAGCCCCAGCATTTT. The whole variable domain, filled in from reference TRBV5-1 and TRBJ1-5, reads KAGVTQTPRYLIKTRGQQVTLSCSPISGHRSVSWYQQTPGQGLQFLFEYFSETQRNKGNFPGRFSGRQFSNSRSEMNVSTLELGDSALYLCASSLGTVNQPQHFGDGTRLSIL.

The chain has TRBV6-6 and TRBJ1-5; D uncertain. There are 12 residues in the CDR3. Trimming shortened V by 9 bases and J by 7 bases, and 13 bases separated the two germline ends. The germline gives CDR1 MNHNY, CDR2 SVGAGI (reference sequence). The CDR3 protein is CASGPRRQPQHF. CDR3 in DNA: TGTGCCAGTGGGCCCAGAAGGCAGCCCCAGCATTTT.

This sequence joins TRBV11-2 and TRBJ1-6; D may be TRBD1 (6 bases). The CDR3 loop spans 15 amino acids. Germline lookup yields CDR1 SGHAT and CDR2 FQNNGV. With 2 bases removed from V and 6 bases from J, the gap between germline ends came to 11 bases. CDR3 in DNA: TGTGCCAGCAGCTTAACCCCAGGGGCTAATTCACCCCTCCACTTT. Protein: CASSLTPGANSPLHF.

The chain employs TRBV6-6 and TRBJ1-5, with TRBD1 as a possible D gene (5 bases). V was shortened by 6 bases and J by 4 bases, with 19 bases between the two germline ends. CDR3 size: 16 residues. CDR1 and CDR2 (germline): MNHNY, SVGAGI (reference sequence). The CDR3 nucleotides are TGTGCCAGCAGATTTACCGCCTCGGGGGGAAATCAGCCCCAGCATTTT. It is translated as CASRFTASGGNQPQHF.

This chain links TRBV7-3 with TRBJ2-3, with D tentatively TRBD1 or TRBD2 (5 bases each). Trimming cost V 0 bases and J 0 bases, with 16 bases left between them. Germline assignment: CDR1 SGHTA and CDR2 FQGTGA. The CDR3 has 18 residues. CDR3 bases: TGTGCCAGCAGCTTAACGGCCCCCGGGGCGTATAGCACAGATACGCAGTATTTT. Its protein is CASSLTAPGAYSTDTQYF.

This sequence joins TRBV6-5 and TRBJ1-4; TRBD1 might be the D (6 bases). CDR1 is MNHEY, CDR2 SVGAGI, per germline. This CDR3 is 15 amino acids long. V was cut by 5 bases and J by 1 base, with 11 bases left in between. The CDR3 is CASSRGGLTNEKLFF. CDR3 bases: TGTGCCAGCAGTAGGGGGGGGTTAACTAATGAAAAACTGTTTTTT.

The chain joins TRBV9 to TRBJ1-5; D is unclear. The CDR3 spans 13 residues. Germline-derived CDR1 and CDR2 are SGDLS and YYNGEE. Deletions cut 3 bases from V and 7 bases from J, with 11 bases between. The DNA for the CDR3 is TGTGCCAGCAGCGGGGTCCGCAGCCAGCCCCAGCATTTT. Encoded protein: CASSGVRSQPQHF.

CDR3 protein: CASSLDREQPQHF. In nucleotides, the CDR3 is TGCGCCAGCAGCTTGGACAGGGAACAGCCCCAGCATTTT. V is TRBV5-1 and J is TRBJ1-5; D possibly corresponds to TRBD1 (6 bases). V gave up 0 bases and J gave up 7 bases, with 8 bases separating them. The CDR3 contains 13 residues. CDR1 SGHRS and CDR2 YFSETQ come from the germline V gene.

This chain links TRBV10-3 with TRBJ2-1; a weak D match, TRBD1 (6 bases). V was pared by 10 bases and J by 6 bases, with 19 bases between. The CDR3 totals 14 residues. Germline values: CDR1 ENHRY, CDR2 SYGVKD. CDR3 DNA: TGTGCCAGCGCATGGACAGTAGGAGGCAATGAGCAGTTCTTC. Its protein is CASAWTVGGNEQFF.

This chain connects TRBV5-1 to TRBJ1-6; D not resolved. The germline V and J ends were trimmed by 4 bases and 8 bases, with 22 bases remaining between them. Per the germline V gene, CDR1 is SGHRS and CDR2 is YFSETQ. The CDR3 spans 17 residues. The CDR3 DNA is TGCGCCAGCAGCGTATCTACAGAATTCCCTCGCGATTCACCCCTCCACTTT. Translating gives CASSVSTEFPRDSPLHF.

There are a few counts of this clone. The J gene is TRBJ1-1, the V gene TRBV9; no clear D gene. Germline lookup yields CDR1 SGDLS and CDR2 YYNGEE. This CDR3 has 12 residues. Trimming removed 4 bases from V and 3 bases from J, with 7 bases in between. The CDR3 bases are TGTGCCAGCAGCAGGATAGACACTGAAGCTTTCTTT. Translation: CASSRIDTEAFF.

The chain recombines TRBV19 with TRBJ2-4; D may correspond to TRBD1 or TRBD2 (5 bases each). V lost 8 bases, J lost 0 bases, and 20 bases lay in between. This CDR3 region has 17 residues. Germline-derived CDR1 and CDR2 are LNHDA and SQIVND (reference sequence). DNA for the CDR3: TGTGCCAGTCGATCACCGGGACGTCCTCTAGCCAAAAACATTCAGTACTTC. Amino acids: CASRSPGRPLAKNIQYF.

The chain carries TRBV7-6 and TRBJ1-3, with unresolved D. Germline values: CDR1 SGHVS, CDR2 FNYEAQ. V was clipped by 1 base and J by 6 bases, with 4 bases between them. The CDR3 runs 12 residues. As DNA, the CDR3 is TGTGCCAGCAGCTTAGTGGCAAACACCATATATTTT. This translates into CASSLVANTIYF. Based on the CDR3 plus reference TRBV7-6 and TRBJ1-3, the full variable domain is GAGVSQSPRYKVTKRGQDVALRCDPISGHVSLYWYRQALGQGPEFLTYFNYEAQQDKSGLPNDRFSAERPEGSISTLTIQRTEQRDSAMYRCASSLVANTIYFGEGSWLTVV.

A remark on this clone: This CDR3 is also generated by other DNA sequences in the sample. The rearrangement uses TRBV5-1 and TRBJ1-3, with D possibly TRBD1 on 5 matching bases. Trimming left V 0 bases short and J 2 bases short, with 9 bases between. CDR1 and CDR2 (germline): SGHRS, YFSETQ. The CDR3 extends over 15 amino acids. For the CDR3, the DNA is TGCGCCAGCAGCTTGGCCACAGGCCCTGGAAACACCATATATTTT. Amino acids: CASSLATGPGNTIYF. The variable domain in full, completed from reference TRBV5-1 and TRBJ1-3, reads KAGVTQTPRYLIKTRGQQVTLSCSPISGHRSVSWYQQTPGQGLQFLFEYFSETQRNKGNFPGRFSGRQFSNSRSEMNVSTLELGDSALYLCASSLATGPGNTIYFGEGSWLTVV.

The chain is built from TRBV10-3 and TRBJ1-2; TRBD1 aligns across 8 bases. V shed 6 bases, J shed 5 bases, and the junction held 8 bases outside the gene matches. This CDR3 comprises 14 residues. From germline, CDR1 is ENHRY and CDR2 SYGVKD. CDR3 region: CAIRTGTGGYGYTF. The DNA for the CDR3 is TGTGCCATCAGGACCGGGACAGGCGGTTATGGCTACACCTTC.

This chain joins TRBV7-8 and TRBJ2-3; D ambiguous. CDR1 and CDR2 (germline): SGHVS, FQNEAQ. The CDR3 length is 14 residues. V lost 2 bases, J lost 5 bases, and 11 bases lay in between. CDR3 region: CASSLTPQQDTQYF. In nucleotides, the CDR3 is TGTGCCAGCAGCTTAACTCCCCAGCAAGATACGCAGTATTTT.